A single sample gave rise to the 20 T cell receptor beta chains below, sequenced in a study of cytomegalovirus exposure and HLA in healthy donors. Primers for the PCR totalled 60 Vbeta and 13 Jbeta. TCRdb's table, derived via immunoSEQ multiplex PCR, lists solely in-frame clones and lacks some. The table lists about 100,000 clones, about three quarters of them singletons, with about 5.3% in the top ten. Sequencing was carried out using PBMCs. Receptor source: a man between 60 and 70 years old in good health and CMV-seropositive.

This chain joins TRBV7-6 and TRBJ1-2, with 9 bases lining up with TRBD1. This CDR3 contains 14 residues. The V segment lost 4 bases and the J segment 4 bases; nucleotides outside the gene matches: 4. Germline V gives CDR1 SGHVS, CDR2 FNYEAQ. The CDR3 is CASSSWTGVYGYTF. The DNA of the CDR3 is TGTGCCAGCAGCTCCTGGACAGGGGTCTATGGCTACACCTTC.

The chain carries TRBV15 and TRBJ1-2, with 8 bases fitting TRBD1. The CDR3 contains 15 residues. Per germline, CDR1 LNHNV and CDR2 YYDKDF (reference sequence). The V segment lost 3 bases and the J segment 7 bases; nucleotides outside the gene matches: 10. The CDR3 reads CATSSRQGILFGYTF. CDR3 coding DNA: TGTGCCACCAGCAGTCGACAGGGGATTTTATTTGGCTACACCTTC.

CDR3 nucleotides: TGTGCCGTCCAGGGCATCTCCTACGAGCAGTACTTC. Its translation is CAVQGISYEQYF. The rearrangement links TRBV6-1 to TRBJ2-7; possible D gene TRBD1, 5 bases. Trimming took 11 bases from V and 0 from J, leaving 11 bases between them. The germline V gene has CDR1 MNHNS and CDR2 SASEGT. The CDR3 sequence is 12 residues long.

This clone occurred once. The chain links TRBV2 to TRBJ2-7; 7 bases line up with TRBD2. The CDR3 has 14 residues. J was trimmed by 0 bases and V by 1 base; bases with no gene match: 0. The germline CDR1 and CDR2 sequences are SNHLY and FYNNEI. The CDR3 reads CASSEERGSYEQYF. The CDR3 nucleotides are TGTGCCAGCAGTGAAGAGCGGGGCTCCTACGAGCAGTACTTC.

The chain employs TRBV6-1 and TRBJ2-5, with 9 bases that match TRBD1. Judging by the DNA end, TRBJ2-7 fits better; the J call may be wrong. The CDR3 has 16 residues. Germline CDR1 and CDR2: MNHNS and SASEGT. CDR3 in DNA: TGTGCCAGCAGTGAAGCCCCGGGACAGGGAATTTACGAGCAGTACTTC. Its translation is CASSEAPGQGIYEQYF.

Note on this clone: The junction shows a germline mismatch at one end, possibly a read error. The rearrangement uses TRBV7-9 and TRBJ1-4; 9 nucleotides line up with TRBD1. This CDR3 comprises 17 residues. Germline V gives CDR1 SEHNR, CDR2 FQNEAQ (reference sequence). The CDR3 region has the DNA TGTTCCAGCAGCTTCCCCCGGGACAGGGATTCTAATGAAAAACTGTTTTTT. Translating gives CSSSFPRDRDSNEKLFF.

The chain has TRBV7-9 and TRBJ2-5, with 8 nucleotides matching TRBD1. The DNA end is a closer match to TRBJ2-7, so the J assignment may be wrong. Germline V gene lookup returns CDR1 SEHNR and CDR2 FQNEAQ (reference sequence). CDR3 size: 15 residues. The CDR3 sequence: CASSKLGQGTYEQYF. The CDR3 DNA is TGTGCCAGCAGCAAGCTCGGACAGGGAACCTACGAGCAGTACTTC.

This chain connects TRBV6-1 to TRBJ2-1; 8 bases align to TRBD1. In germline, CDR1 is MNHNS, CDR2 SASEGT. Trimming took 8 bases from V and 6 from J; bases not matched to a gene: 9. This CDR3 contains 14 residues. The CDR3 DNA reads TGTGCCAGCTCGTCTGGGACAGGTATCAATGAGCAGTTCTTC. It codes for CASSSGTGINEQFF.

The CDR3, as DNA: TGCGCCAGCAGCCAACAGGTTGGACAAAACACTGAAGCTTTCTTT. This sequence encodes CASSQQVGQNTEAFF. V and J are TRBV4-1 and TRBJ1-1; D possibly corresponds to TRBD1 (5 bases). This CDR3 has 15 residues. CDR1 and CDR2 from the germline V gene are MGHRA and YSYEKL. V shed 2 bases and J shed 2 bases, with 12 bases lying between them.

The chain employs TRBV5-1 and TRBJ2-5, with D perhaps TRBD2 (5 bases). The CDR3 has 15 amino acids. The V gene's germline CDR1 is SGHRS and CDR2 YFSETQ. V lost 3 bases and J lost 3, with 15 bases in between. CDR3 sequence reads: CASSYRAEAEETQYF. DNA of the CDR3: TGCGCCAGCAGCTACCGGGCGGAGGCGGAAGAGACCCAGTACTTC.

V and J are TRBV5-6 and TRBJ1-4; 8 bases map to TRBD1. Germline trimming cut 4 bases from V and 6 bases from J; bases unmatched to any gene: 8. The germline V gene encodes CDR1 SGHDT and CDR2 YYEEEE. The CDR3 loop spans 15 amino acids. CDR3 nucleotide sequence: TGTGCCAGCAGCAGAACAGGGGGTTTGGATGAAAAACTGTTTTTT. Protein sequence: CASSRTGGLDEKLFF.

This chain links TRBV5-4 with TRBJ2-2; weak D call: TRBD1 (5 bases). V dropped 6 bases and J dropped 1 base, with 7 bases sitting between them. Germline CDR1 is SGHNT and CDR2 is YYREEE (reference sequence). The CDR3 runs to 13 residues. The CDR3 DNA is TGTGCCAGCACCGGACAGAACACCGGGGAGCTGTTTTTT. Its protein product is CASTGQNTGELFF.

This clone was detected once. The chain is built from TRBV7-6 and TRBJ1-6; D may be TRBD1 (6 bases). Trimming pared 1 base from V and 6 bases from J, leaving 10 bases between. Germline V gene data show CDR1 as SGHVS and CDR2 as FNYEAQ. This CDR3 region has 15 residues. In nucleotides, the CDR3 is TGTGCCAGCAGCTTAGGACAGGACCCTAATTCACCCCTCCACTTT. This translates into CASSLGQDPNSPLHF.

V and J are TRBV10-3 and TRBJ1-1, with a weak D call TRBD1 (5 bases). This CDR3 comprises 15 residues. V shed 5 bases and J shed 3 bases, with 16 bases lying between them. Germline V lookup: CDR1 ENHRY, CDR2 SYGVKD. The CDR3 nucleotides are TGTGCCATCAGTTCCAGCCTGGGGGGGGACACTGAAGCTTTCTTT. Translated: CAISSSLGGDTEAFF.

This chain connects TRBV5-8 to TRBJ1-3; the D is unclear. V lost 6 bases and J 4 bases, leaving 8 bases between the germline ends. Germline V gene lookup returns CDR1 SGHTS and CDR2 YDEGEE. This CDR3 region has 12 residues. As DNA, the CDR3 is TGTGCCAGCACCTTACAGGGAAACACCATATATTTT. Translated: CASTLQGNTIYF.

This clone turned up a few times. The chain joins TRBV27 to TRBJ1-2, with TRBD1 matching 8 bases. V gave up 10 bases and J gave up 4 bases; unmatched junction bases: 5. Germline CDR1 reads MNHEY; CDR2 reads SMNVEV (reference sequence). CDR3 length equals 12 residues. The CDR3: CATRGQVYGYTF. The CDR3 DNA reads TGTGCCACCCGGGGACAGGTCTATGGCTACACCTTC.

The CDR3 sequence is CASSLQDRENTEAFF. CDR3 bases: TGTGCCAGCAGCTTACAGGACAGGGAGAACACTGAAGCTTTCTTT. This chain uses TRBV11-2 with TRBJ1-1; TRBD1 matches 8 bases. The germline V gene has CDR1 SGHAT and CDR2 FQNNGV. The CDR3 has 15 residues. V lost 2 bases, J lost 1 base, and 3 bases stayed unmatched.

This clone has just a few counts. The rearrangement links TRBV10-2 to TRBJ2-1; 10 nucleotides align to TRBD1. CDR1 is WSHSY and CDR2 is SAAADI in the germline V gene. V trimming: 3 bases; J trimming: 9 bases; junction bases outside the gene matches: 8. The CDR3 is 15 residues long. The CDR3, as DNA: TGCGCCAGCAGTGAACGGGACAGGGGATTTAGTGAGCAGTTCTTC. Its translation is CASSERDRGFSEQFF.

The chain joins TRBV18 to TRBJ1-1; D possibly corresponds to TRBD1 (6 bases). The CDR3 has 11 amino acids. Germline loops: CDR1 KGHSH, CDR2 LQKENI. Trimming pared 6 bases from V and 8 bases from J, leaving 10 bases between. CDR3 residues: CASSPRGEAFF. DNA of the CDR3: TGTGCCAGCTCCCCGAGGGGGGAAGCTTTCTTT.

This clone came up once. The chain is built from TRBV2 and TRBJ2-1; the D is unclear. The CDR3 loop spans 14 amino acids. With 4 bases removed from V and 0 bases from J, the gap between germline ends came to 7 bases. Germline CDR1 is SNHLY and CDR2 is FYNNEI. CDR3 loop: CASSGESSYNEQFF. Here the CDR3 DNA reads TGTGCCAGCAGTGGTGAGAGCTCCTACAATGAGCAGTTCTTC.